This is a list of T cell receptor beta chains from one sample in a study of human T cells and chemical hapten exposure. TCRdb ran MiXCR on the RACE reads and lists one entry per CDR3 protein. The profile shows more than 300,000 distinct CDR3 sequences, roughly 4.6% of them singletons. This specimen was whole blood, taken in connection with sensitization to the hapten diphenylcyclopropenone (DPC). Receptor source: a woman aged 50 to 60 with alopecia areata. Some clones in this sample may be carry-over from other donors' samples. Both conserved end residues are part of each CDR3. A D gene is named only where the DNA matches it firmly. Clone size is shown for a subset of rows, as once, few, many or a class of expanded clone.

TRBV29-1,few,TRBJ1-1,TRBD1,CSVPDRLEAFF,TGCAGCGTTCCGGACAGGCTTGAAGCTTTCTTT
TRBV6-2/TRBV6-3,many,TRBJ2-1,NA,CASTLLGSFDEQFF,TGTGCCAGCACCCTACTAGGGAGCTTCGATGAGCAGTTCTTC
TRBV25-1,many,TRBJ1-2,NA,CASSELDNNYGYTF,TGTGCCAGCAGTGAACTAGACAATAACTATGGCTACACCTTC
TRBV29-1,many,TRBJ2-7,TRBD1,CSVSRQGTFYEQYF,TGCAGCGTATCCAGACAGGGGACCTTCTACGAGCAGTACTTC
TRBV18,NA,TRBJ2-3,NA,CASSPYTDSTDTQYF,TGTGCCAGCTCACCATACACCGATAGCACAGATACGCAGTATTTT
TRBV30,few,TRBJ1-5,NA,CAWSTDYSGGQPQHF,TGTGCCTGGAGTACCGATTATAGTGGAGGACAGCCCCAGCATTTT
TRBV28,few,TRBJ1-2,TRBD1,CASSSQGAGNYGYTF,TGTGCCAGCAGTTCACAGGGGGCCGGGAACTATGGCTACACCTTC
TRBV25-1,NA,TRBJ1-4,NA,CASRSKGELFF,TGTGCCAGCAGGTCTAAGGGGGAACTGTTTTTT
TRBV6-5,many,TRBJ2-2,TRBD1,CASSDRGRRTGELFF,TGTGCCAGCAGTGACAGGGGGCGTCGAACCGGGGAGCTGTTTTTT
TRBV9,NA,TRBJ2-7,NA,CASSVSSLPYEQYF,TGTGCCAGCAGCGTGTCTAGTCTCCCCTACGAGCAGTACTTC
TRBV6-2/TRBV6-3,many,TRBJ2-1,TRBD1,CASSYRDRSGDEQFF,TGTGCCAGCAGTTACAGGGACAGGTCGGGGGATGAGCAGTTCTTC
TRBV3-1,many,TRBJ2-1,NA,CASSHRGRIRNEQFF,TGTGCCAGCAGCCATAGGGGAAGAATTAGAAATGAGCAGTTCTTC
TRBV2,many,TRBJ2-5,TRBD2,CASSTSGGPQETQYF,TGTGCCAGCAGTACTAGCGGGGGGCCCCAAGAGACCCAGTACTTC
TRBV4-1,NA,TRBJ1-6,NA,CASSNLGGRDSPLHF,TGCGCCAGCAGTAATCTTGGGGGGAGAGATTCACCCCTCCACTTT
TRBV28,few,TRBJ2-7,NA,CASTPRINPYEQYF,TGTGCCAGCACTCCCAGAATAAATCCCTACGAGCAGTACTTC
TRBV6-6,NA,TRBJ2-7,NA,CASSYSSEGDEQYF,TGTGCCAGCAGTTACTCGAGCGAGGGAGACGAGCAGTACTTC
TRBV6-6,few,TRBJ2-5,NA,CASMGSPYQETQYF,TGTGCCAGCATGGGCAGCCCGTACCAAGAGACCCAGTACTTC
TRBV6-5,many,TRBJ1-2,NA,CASSVQGNYGYTF,TGTGCCAGCAGCGTTCAGGGGAATTATGGCTACACCTTC
TRBV7-6,few,TRBJ1-6,NA,CASSLGGRSYNSPLHF,TGTGCCAGCAGCTTAGGAGGTAGATCCTATAATTCACCCCTCCACTTT
TRBV7-2,NA,TRBJ1-2,NA,CASSWGRGRRYGYTF,TGTGCCAGCAGCTGGGGGCGGGGGCGACGGTATGGCTACACCTTC
TRBV7-2,many,TRBJ2-7,TRBD1,CASSSRQGAREQYF,TGTGCCAGCAGCTCAAGACAGGGGGCGCGAGAGCAGTACTTC
TRBV6-2/TRBV6-3,few,TRBJ1-1,NA,CASSDTGPTEAFF,TGTGCCAGCAGTGATACAGGGCCCACTGAAGCTTTCTTT